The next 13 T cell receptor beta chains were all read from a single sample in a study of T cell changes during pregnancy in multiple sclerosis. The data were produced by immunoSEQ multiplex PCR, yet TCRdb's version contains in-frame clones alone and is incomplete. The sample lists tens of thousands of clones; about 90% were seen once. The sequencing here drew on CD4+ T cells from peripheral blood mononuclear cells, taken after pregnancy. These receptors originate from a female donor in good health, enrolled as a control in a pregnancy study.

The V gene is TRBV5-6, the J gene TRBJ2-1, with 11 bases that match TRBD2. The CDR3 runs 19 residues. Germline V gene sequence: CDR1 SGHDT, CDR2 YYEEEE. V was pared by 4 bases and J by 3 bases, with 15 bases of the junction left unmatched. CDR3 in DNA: TGTGCCAGCAGCCCGACTAGCGGGATACCCTATGGCTACTACAATGAGCAGTTCTTC. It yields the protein CASSPTSGIPYGYYNEQFF.

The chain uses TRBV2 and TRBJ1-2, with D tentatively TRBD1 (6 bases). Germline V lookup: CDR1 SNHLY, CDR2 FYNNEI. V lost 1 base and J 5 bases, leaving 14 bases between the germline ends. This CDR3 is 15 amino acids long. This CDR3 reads CASSEGWGGQYGYTF. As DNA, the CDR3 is TGTGCCAGCAGTGAAGGGTGGGGGGGGCAATATGGCTACACCTTC.

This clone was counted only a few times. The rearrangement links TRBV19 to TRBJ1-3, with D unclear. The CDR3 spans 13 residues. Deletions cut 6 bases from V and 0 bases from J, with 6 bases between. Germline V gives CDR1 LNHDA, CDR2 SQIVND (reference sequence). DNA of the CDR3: TGTGCCAGTAGCCTCCTCTCTGGAAACACCATATATTTT. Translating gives CASSLLSGNTIYF.

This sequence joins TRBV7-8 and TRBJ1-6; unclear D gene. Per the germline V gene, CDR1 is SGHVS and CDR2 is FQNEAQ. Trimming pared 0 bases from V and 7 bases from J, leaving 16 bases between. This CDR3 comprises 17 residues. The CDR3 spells CASSLARTPGSNSPLHF. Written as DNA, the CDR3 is TGTGCCAGCAGCTTAGCTAGGACCCCGGGGAGCAATTCACCCCTCCACTTT.

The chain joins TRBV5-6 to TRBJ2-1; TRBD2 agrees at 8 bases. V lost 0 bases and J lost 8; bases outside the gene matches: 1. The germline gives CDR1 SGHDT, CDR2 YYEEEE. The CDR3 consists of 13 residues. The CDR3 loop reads CASSLGTSYEQFF. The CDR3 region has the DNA TGTGCCAGCAGCTTGGGGACTAGCTATGAGCAGTTCTTC.

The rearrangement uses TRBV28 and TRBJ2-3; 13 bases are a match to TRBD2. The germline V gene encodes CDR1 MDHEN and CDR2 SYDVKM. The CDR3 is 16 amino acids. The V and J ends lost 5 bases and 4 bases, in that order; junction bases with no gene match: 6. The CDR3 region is CASSPSLAGGADTQYF. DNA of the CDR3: TGTGCCAGCAGTCCATCACTAGCGGGGGGGGCAGATACGCAGTATTTT.

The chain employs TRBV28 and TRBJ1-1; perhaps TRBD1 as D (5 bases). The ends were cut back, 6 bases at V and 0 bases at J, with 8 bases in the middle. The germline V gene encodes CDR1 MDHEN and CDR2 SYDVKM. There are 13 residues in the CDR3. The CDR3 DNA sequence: TGTGCCAGCAGACCACAGGTGAACACTGAAGCTTTCTTT. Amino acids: CASRPQVNTEAFF.

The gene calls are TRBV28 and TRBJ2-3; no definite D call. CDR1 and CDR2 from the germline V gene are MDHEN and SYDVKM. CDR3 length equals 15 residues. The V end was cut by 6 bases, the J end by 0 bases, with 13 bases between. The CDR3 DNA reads TGTGCCAGCAGCTTCAAGTGGCCTAGCACAGATACGCAGTATTTT. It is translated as CASSFKWPSTDTQYF.

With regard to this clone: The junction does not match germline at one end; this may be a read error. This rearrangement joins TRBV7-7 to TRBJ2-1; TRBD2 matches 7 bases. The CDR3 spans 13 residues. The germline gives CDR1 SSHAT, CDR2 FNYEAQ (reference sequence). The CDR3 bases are TGTGCTAGCAGCAGTTCATGGAGCGGGACCCAGTTCTTC. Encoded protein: CASSSSWSGTQFF.

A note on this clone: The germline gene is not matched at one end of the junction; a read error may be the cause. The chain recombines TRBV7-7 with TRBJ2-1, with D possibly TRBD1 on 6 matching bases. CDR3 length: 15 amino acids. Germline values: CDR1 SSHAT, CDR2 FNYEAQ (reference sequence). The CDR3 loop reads CASSSSQGLYNEQFF. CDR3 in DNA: TGTGCTAGCAGCTCGAGTCAGGGGCTCTACAATGAGCAGTTCTTC.

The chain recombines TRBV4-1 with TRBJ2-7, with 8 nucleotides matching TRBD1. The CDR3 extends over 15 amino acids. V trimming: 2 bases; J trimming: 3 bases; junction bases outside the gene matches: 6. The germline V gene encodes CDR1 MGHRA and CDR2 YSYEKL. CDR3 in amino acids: CASSQQGQALYEQYF. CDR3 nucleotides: TGCGCCAGCAGCCAACAGGGACAGGCTCTCTACGAGCAGTACTTC.

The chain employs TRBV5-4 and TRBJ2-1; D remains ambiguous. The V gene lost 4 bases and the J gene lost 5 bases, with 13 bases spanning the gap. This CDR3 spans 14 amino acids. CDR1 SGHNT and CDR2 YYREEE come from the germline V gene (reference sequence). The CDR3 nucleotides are TGTGCCAGCAGCCTACCGTTGGTAAACAATGAGCAGTTCTTC. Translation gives CASSLPLVNNEQFF.

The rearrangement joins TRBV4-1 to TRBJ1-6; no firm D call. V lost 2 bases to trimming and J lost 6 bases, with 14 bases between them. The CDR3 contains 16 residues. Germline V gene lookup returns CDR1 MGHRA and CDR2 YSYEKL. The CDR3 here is CASSQPWIRVNSPLHF. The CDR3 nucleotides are TGCGCCAGCAGCCAACCTTGGATTCGGGTTAATTCACCCCTCCACTTT.